Below are 10 T cell receptor beta chains sequenced from a single sample in a study of CD8 T cells in ankylosing spondylitis. A single record per CDR3 protein comes from TCRdb applying MiXCR to the 5' RACE reads. This table has more than 150,000 distinct CDR3 sequences, roughly 13% appearing once. Sequenced material: blood, either unsorted or a sorted T cell fraction (not recorded which). The receptors here all came from a male donor with ankylosing spondylitis or in good health (not recorded which).

This clonotype was observed a handful of times. The rearrangement joins TRBV28 to TRBJ2-1; D unresolved. The CDR3 is 16 amino acids. The V and J ends lost 3 bases and 4 bases respectively, with 16 bases between them. CDR1 is MDHEN and CDR2 is SYDVKM in the germline V gene. CDR3 DNA sequence: TGTGCCAGCAGTTTTCCAACAGATTTTCCATACAATGAGCAGTTCTTC. This gives the protein CASSFPTDFPYNEQFF.

This chain uses TRBV5-4 with TRBJ2-3; 10 nucleotides align to TRBD1. CDR1 is SGHNT, CDR2 YYREEE, per germline (reference sequence). V shed 0 bases, J shed 2 bases, and the junction held 21 bases outside the gene matches. The CDR3 extends over 22 amino acids. The CDR3 protein is CASSLEAVWRDRGSNYTDTQYF. The CDR3 DNA is TGTGCCAGCAGCTTGGAGGCGGTTTGGAGGGACAGGGGCTCGAACTACACAGATACGCAGTATTTT. The full variable domain, in which reference TRBV5-4 and TRBJ2-3 provide the parts outside the CDR3, is ETGVTQSPTHLIKTRGQQVTLRCSSQSGHNTVSWYQQALGQGPQFIFQYYREEENGRGNFPPRFSGLQFPNYSSELNVNALELDDSALYLCASSLEAVWRDRGSNYTDTQYFGPGTRLTVL.

This clonotype was seen only a few times. The chain combines TRBV6-2 or TRBV6-3 with TRBJ2-2, with D tentatively TRBD1 (5 bases). V lost 8 bases and J lost 6, with 19 bases in between. The CDR3 loop spans 15 amino acids. CDR1 and CDR2 from the germline V gene are MNHEY and SVGEGT. Written as DNA, the CDR3 is TGTGCCAGCTGGGCTACAGGCAGTCTCCCCGGGGAGCTGTTTTTT. Its translation is CASWATGSLPGELFF.

This clonotype was seen at least ten times. J is TRBJ2-3 and V is TRBV20-1; no firm D call. The germline gives CDR1 DFQATT, CDR2 SNEGSKA (reference sequence). The length of the CDR3 is 14 residues. The germline V and J ends were trimmed by 0 bases and 3 bases, with 10 bases remaining between them. The chain's CDR3 is CSARDREGTDTQYF. DNA for the CDR3: TGCAGTGCTAGAGATAGGGAAGGGACAGATACGCAGTATTTT.

Only a few counts were recorded for this clonotype. The chain combines TRBV6-4 with TRBJ2-3; tentatively, D is TRBD2 (5 bases). The CDR3 extends over 12 amino acids. Trimming took off 9 bases at V and 3 bases at J, with 10 bases between the two ends. Germline V lookup: CDR1 MRHNA, CDR2 SNTAGT. The CDR3 DNA reads as TGTGCCAGTCCACTAGGGACAGATACGCAGTATTTT. This gives the protein CASPLGTDTQYF.

This chain connects TRBV11-1 to TRBJ2-7; TRBD2 aligns across 7 bases. V shed 1 base and J 5 bases; nucleotides not matched to a gene: 8. This CDR3 has 15 amino acids. CDR1 is SGHAT and CDR2 is FQDESV in the germline V gene (reference sequence). The CDR3 is CASSLGYGTKDEQYF. The CDR3 DNA follows: TGTGCCAGCAGCTTAGGGTACGGGACTAAGGACGAGCAGTACTTC.

This rearrangement joins TRBV20-1 to TRBJ2-7; D gene unclear. The CDR3 runs to 12 residues. Trimming left V 3 bases short and J 0 bases short, with 6 bases between. The germline CDR1 and CDR2 sequences are DFQATT and SNEGSKA (reference sequence). Here the CDR3 DNA reads TGCAGTGCTAGCAGTAGCTCCTACGAGCAGTACTTC. Its translation: CSASSSSYEQYF.

Many counts were recorded for this clonotype. CDR3 sequence reads: CASHPGRLAGTDTQYF. The CDR3 region has the DNA TGTGCCAGCCACCCCGGGAGGCTAGCGGGCACAGATACGCAGTATTTT. The chain employs TRBV27 and TRBJ2-3; 7 nucleotides align to TRBD2. This CDR3 contains 16 residues. Germline loops: CDR1 MNHEY, CDR2 SMNVEV (reference sequence). V was pared by 8 bases and J by 1 base, with 12 bases of the junction left unmatched.

This clonotype was picked up a small number of times. The chain uses TRBV3-1 and TRBJ2-7; 9 bases are shared with TRBD1. This CDR3 contains 14 residues. Germline V gene sequence: CDR1 LGHDT, CDR2 YNNKEL (reference sequence). With V trimmed by 6 bases and J by 0 bases, 3 bases remained unmatched. For the CDR3, the DNA is TGTGCCAGCAGGGGGACAGGGAGCTCCTACGAGCAGTACTTC. The encoded protein is CASRGTGSSYEQYF.

The V call is TRBV12-3 or TRBV12-4, the J call TRBJ2-2; tentative D call: TRBD2 (5 bases). CDR3 length equals 16 residues. V was pared by 6 bases and J by 4 bases, with 18 bases between. The CDR3, as DNA: TGTGCCAGCAGCTGGTCACCTGGGAGCGGCACCGGGGAGCTGTTTTTT. Residues: CASSWSPGSGTGELFF.